This T cell receptor beta chain was captured in a study of cytomegalovirus exposure and HLA in healthy donors. The PCR was carried out with 60 Vbeta primers and 13 Jbeta primers. Some clones are missing from TCRdb's copy, which holds only in-frame ones; the method was immunoSEQ multiplex PCR. The table lists fewer than 150,000 clones, roughly 80% of them singletons. The specimen sequenced was PBMCs. This receptor was identified in a man aged 55-75 years in good health and CMV-seropositive.

The CDR3 sequence is CAWSQGRVEWNYGYTF. The CDR3 DNA sequence: TGTGCCTGGAGTCAGGGGCGAGTGGAGTGGAACTATGGCTACACCTTC. V and J are TRBV30 and TRBJ1-2; D is perhaps TRBD1 (6 bases). Germline V gene sequence: CDR1 GTSNPN, CDR2 SVGIG (reference sequence). This CDR3 has 16 residues. With 2 bases removed from V and 2 bases from J, the gap between germline ends came to 18 bases.